Following are 9 T cell receptor beta chains from one sample sequenced in a study of response to subunit inactivated influenza vaccine (dated by TCRdb to the late 2010s). The library was generated by RT-PCR. Sequencing instrument: Illumina HiSeq 2500. The public reads were quality trimmed at Q25 with fastp and then assembled into clones with MiXCR by TCRdb, keeping productive beta chains. Rows matching on CDR3 protein sequence are summarized as one entry with the most common DNA and genes. For this sample there are hundreds of thousands of distinct CDR3 sequences; 20% to 25% appear just once. Of the sample, roughly a tenth falls within the top ten clones. Here the sequenced sample was PBMCs from blood, taken about 20 months after vaccination. Receptors originate from a man aged 45 to 70 who received an inactivated influenza vaccine. Donor details come from another sample of the same person, matched by shared clones.

This clonotype has just a few counts. The chain recombines TRBV9 with TRBJ1-1; D gene unclear. Germline CDR1 reads SGDLS; CDR2 reads YYNGEE. Trimming left V 0 bases short and J 0 bases short, with 9 bases between. This CDR3 has 15 residues. CDR3 nucleotides: TGTGCCAGCAGCGTAGGTTGGGCTGTGAACACTGAAGCTTTCTTT. This gives the protein CASSVGWAVNTEAFF. Full variable domain (outside the CDR3, taken from reference TRBV9 and TRBJ1-1): DSGVTQTPKHLITATGQRVTLRCSPRSGDLSVYWYQQSLDQGLQFLIQYYNGEERAKGNILERFSAQQFPDLHSELNLSSLELGDSALYFCASSVGWAVNTEAFFGQGTRLTVV.

V and J are TRBV9 and TRBJ2-3; tentative D call: TRBD2 (5 bases). CDR3 length: 15 residues. V was pared by 0 bases and J by 5 bases, with 13 bases between. Germline CDR1 reads SGDLS; CDR2 reads YYNGEE. This chain's CDR3 is CASSVGGSPLDTQYF. The CDR3 bases are TGTGCCAGCAGCGTAGGAGGGAGCCCGCTAGATACGCAGTATTTT.

The chain recombines TRBV5-1 with TRBJ2-3; 7 nucleotides agree with TRBD2. Germline V gene lookup returns CDR1 SGHRS and CDR2 YFSETQ. V dropped 4 bases and J dropped 8; count of bases not matched to a gene: 10. The CDR3 has 14 residues. The CDR3 DNA reads TGCGCCAGCAGCCGAACGAGCGGGGAGCGTACGCAGTATTTT. Protein: CASSRTSGERTQYF.

This clonotype was counted a few times. The chain is built from TRBV24-1 and TRBJ1-2; TRBD1 might be the D (6 bases). There are 14 residues in the CDR3. V shed 4 bases and J shed 2 bases, with 10 bases lying between them. The germline V gene has CDR1 KGHDR and CDR2 SFDVKD. The CDR3 spells CATSDAQGNYGYTF. In DNA form, the CDR3 reads TGTGCCACCAGTGACGCCCAGGGGAACTATGGCTACACCTTC.

The J gene is TRBJ1-6, the V gene TRBV12-3 or TRBV12-4; no clear D. With 3 bases removed from V and 12 bases from J, the gap between germline ends came to 12 bases. The CDR3 covers 13 residues. Here the CDR3 DNA reads TGTGCCAGCAGTTTCAGGAAAACCCAACCCCTCCACTTT. Its translation: CASSFRKTQPLHF.

This clonotype was recorded many times. This chain joins TRBV11-2 and TRBJ1-5; perhaps TRBD1 as D (5 bases). The germline V gene encodes CDR1 SGHAT and CDR2 FQNNGV. Trimming stripped 4 bases from V and 5 bases from J, with 15 bases between. The CDR3 has 15 amino acids. The CDR3 loop is CASSSGPDNYQPQHF. DNA for the CDR3: TGTGCCAGCAGCTCAGGGCCGGATAACTATCAGCCCCAGCATTTT. The full variable domain, its missing parts supplied by reference TRBV11-2 and TRBJ1-5, is EAGVAQSPRYKIIEKRQSVAFWCNPISGHATLYWYQQILGQGPKLLIQFQNNGVVDDSQLPKDRFSAERLKGVDSTLKIQPAKLEDSAVYLCASSSGPDNYQPQHFGDGTRLSIL.

This rearrangement joins TRBV7-2 to TRBJ2-1; a weak D match, TRBD1 (5 bases). Per the germline V gene, CDR1 is SGHTA and CDR2 is FQGNSA. The V gene lost 2 bases and the J gene lost 2 bases, with 10 bases spanning the gap. The CDR3 extends over 15 amino acids. CDR3 sequence: CASSLNQGTYNEQFF. CDR3 nucleotides: TGTGCCAGCAGCTTAAACCAGGGCACCTACAATGAGCAGTTCTTC.

In this sample, this clonotype turned up many times. The chain has TRBV3-1 and TRBJ1-1; D gene unclear. The CDR3 covers 11 residues. Germline V gene sequence: CDR1 LGHDT, CDR2 YNNKEL (reference sequence). V lost 8 bases to trimming and J lost 7 bases, with 11 bases between them. The CDR3 loop is CASGVADEAFF. Here the CDR3 DNA reads TGTGCCAGCGGCGTTGCCGATGAAGCTTTCTTT. The whole variable domain, filled in from reference TRBV3-1 and TRBJ1-1, reads DTAVSQTPKYLVTQMGNDKSIKCEQNLGHDTMYWYKQDSKKFLKIMFSYNNKELIINETVPNRFSPKSPDKAHLNLHINSLELGDSAVYFCASGVADEAFFGQGTRLTVV.

The rearrangement joins TRBV20-1 to TRBJ2-1, with a weak D call TRBD2 (6 bases). This CDR3 is 14 amino acids long. Germline CDR1 DFQATT, CDR2 SNEGSKA (reference sequence). The V gene lost 3 bases and the J gene lost 6 bases, with 15 bases spanning the gap. In DNA, the CDR3 is TGCAGTGCTAGTCTAGCGCCAAGGAGCAATGAGCAGTTCTTC. Amino acids: CSASLAPRSNEQFF.